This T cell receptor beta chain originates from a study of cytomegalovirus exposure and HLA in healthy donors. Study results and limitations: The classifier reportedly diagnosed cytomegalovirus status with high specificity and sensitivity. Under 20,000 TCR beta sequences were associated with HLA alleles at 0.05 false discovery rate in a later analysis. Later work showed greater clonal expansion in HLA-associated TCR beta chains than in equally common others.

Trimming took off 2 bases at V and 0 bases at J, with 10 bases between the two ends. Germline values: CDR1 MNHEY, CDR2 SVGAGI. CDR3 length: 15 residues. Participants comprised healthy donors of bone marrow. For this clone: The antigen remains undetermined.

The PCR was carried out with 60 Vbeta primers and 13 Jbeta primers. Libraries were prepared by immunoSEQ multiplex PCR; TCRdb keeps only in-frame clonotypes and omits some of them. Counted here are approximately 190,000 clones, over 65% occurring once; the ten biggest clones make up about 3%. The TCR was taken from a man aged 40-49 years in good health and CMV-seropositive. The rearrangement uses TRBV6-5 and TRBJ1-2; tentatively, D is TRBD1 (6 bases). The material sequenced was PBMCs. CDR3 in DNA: TGTGCCAGCAGTTACAGCAGGGGCGCTAACTATGGCTACACCTTC. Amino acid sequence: CASSYSRGANYGYTF.